This T cell receptor beta chain came from a study of shared clonotypes between healthy human individuals. Adults of Caucasian background living in Nashville, Tennessee made up all donors. CD45RA-negative memory and CD45RA+ naive subsets were split from the CD4+ cells. The CDR3 loop spans 16 amino acids. Germline lookup yields CDR1 MNHEY and CDR2 SMNVEV (reference sequence). V lost 5 bases, J lost 3 bases, and 17 bases lay in between. Deep-level running was used for the assay. Genomic DNA per cell subset filled all wells of several immunoSEQ plates. Clones were read by immunoSEQ multiplex PCR, and TCRdb kept only the in-frame ones, dropping some. The sample contains 600,000 to 700,000 clones, around 73% of which appear only once. This clone was seen more than once but under ten times.

The gene calls are TRBV27 and TRBJ1-3; D perhaps matches TRBD1 (6 bases). This TCR came from a woman in her 30s in good health. Sequenced input: memory CD4+ T cells sorted from blood. The subset is: CD45RA-negative fraction. CDR3 sequence (DNA): TGTGCCAGCAGTCCCAAACATACAGGGCTTGGAAACACCATATATTTT. Amino acids: CASSPKHTGLGNTIYF.